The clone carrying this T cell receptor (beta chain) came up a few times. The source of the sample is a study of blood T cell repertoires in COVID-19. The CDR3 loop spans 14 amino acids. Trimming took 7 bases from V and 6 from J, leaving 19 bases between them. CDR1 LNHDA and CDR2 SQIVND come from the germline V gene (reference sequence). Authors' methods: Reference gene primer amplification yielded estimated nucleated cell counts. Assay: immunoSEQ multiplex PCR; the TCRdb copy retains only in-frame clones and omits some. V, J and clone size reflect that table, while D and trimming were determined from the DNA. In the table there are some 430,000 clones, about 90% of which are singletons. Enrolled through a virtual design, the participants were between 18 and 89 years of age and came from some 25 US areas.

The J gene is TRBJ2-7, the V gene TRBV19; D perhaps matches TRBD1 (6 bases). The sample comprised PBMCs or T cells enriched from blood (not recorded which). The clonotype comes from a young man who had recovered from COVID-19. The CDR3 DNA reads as TGTGCCAGTAACACCGGGCAGGGGTCCGGCGAGCAGTACTTC. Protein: CASNTGQGSGEQYF.